The source of this T cell receptor (beta chain) is a study of blood T cell repertoires in COVID-19. Study information: The United States, Italy and Spain provided the acute and convalescent COVID-19 samples. PBMCs, B-cell-depleted T cells, or T cells provided the cDNA or gDNA that made up the material.

The CDR3 is 15 residues long. In germline, CDR1 is SNHLY, CDR2 FYNNEI. The V segment lost 5 bases and the J segment 7 bases; nucleotides outside the gene matches: 6. Authors' processing steps: It was from reference gene primer amplification that nucleated cell counts were estimated. Here immunoSEQ multiplex PCR was the method, and the copy in TCRdb shows in-frame clones only, minus some. That table is the source of V, J and clone size, and D and trimming were worked out from the DNA. The top ten clones hold about 0.85% of a sample with under 40,000 clones, 80% to 95% of them seen once. Material: peripheral blood. This sequence was found in a male donor with active COVID-19. This chain joins TRBV2 and TRBJ2-1; 12 bases line up with TRBD2. CDR3 nucleotide sequence: TGTGCCAGCAGTCTTACTAGCGGGGGGATTAATGAGCAGTTCTTC. Translated, it gives CASSLTSGGINEQFF.